This T cell receptor (beta chain) was recovered during a study of blood T cell repertoires in COVID-19. Using immunoSEQ multiplex PCR, the repertoire was profiled, and TCRdb retains in-frame clones only, with some absent. The repertoire holds 220,000 or so clones, with around four fifths as singletons. Trimming shortened V by 8 bases and J by 6 bases, and 11 bases separated the two germline ends. This CDR3 has 13 amino acids. The chain joins TRBV12-3 or TRBV12-4 to TRBJ2-6; D is undetermined. The sample taken for sequencing was peripheral blood. This clonotype originated in an elderly woman with acute or convalescent COVID-19. Here the CDR3 reads CASRASLANVLTF. CDR3 DNA: TGTGCCAGCCGAGCCTCGTTGGCCAACGTCCTGACTTTC.